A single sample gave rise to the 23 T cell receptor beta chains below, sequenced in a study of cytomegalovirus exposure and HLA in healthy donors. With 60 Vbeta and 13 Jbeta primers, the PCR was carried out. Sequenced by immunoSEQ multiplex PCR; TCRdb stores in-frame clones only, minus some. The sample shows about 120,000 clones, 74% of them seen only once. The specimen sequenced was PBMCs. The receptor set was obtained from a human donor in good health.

CDR3 bases: TGTGCCAGCAGCTTATCTGGCCAGTCCCTCCTGTACTTC. Its protein is CASSLSGQSLLYF. The V call is TRBV11-1, the J call TRBJ2-7; D unclear. Per the germline V gene, CDR1 is SGHAT and CDR2 is FQDESV (reference sequence). V shed 2 bases and J shed 12 bases, with 17 bases lying between them. The CDR3 contains 13 residues.

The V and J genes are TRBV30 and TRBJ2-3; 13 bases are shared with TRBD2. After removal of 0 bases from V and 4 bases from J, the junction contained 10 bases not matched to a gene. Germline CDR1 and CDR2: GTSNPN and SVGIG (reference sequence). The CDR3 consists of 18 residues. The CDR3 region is CAWSVTKRTSGSSDTQYF. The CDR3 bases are TGTGCCTGGAGTGTCACAAAACGGACTAGCGGGAGTTCAGATACGCAGTATTTT.

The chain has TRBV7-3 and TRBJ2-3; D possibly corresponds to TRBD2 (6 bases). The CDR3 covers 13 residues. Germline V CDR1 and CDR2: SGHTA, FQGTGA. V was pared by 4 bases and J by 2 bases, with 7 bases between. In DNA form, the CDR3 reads TGTGCCAGCAGCTCGGACTACACAGATACGCAGTATTTT. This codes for CASSSDYTDTQYF. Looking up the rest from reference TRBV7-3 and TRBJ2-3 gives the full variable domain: GAGVSQTPSNKVTEKGKYVELRCDPISGHTALYWYRQSLGQGPEFLIYFQGTGAADDSGLPNDRFFAVRPEGSVSTLKIQRTERGDSAVYLCASSSDYTDTQYFGPGTRLTVL.

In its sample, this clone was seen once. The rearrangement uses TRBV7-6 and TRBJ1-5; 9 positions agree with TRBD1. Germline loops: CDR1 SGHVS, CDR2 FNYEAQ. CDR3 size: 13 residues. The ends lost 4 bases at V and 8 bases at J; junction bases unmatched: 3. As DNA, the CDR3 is TGTGCCAGCAGCTGGGGACAGGGTAAGCCCCAGCATTTT. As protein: CASSWGQGKPQHF.

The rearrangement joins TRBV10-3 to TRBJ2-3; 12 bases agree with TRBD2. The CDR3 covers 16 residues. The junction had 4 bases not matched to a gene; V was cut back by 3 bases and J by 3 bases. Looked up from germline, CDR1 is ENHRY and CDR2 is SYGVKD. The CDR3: CAISEGLAGGTDTQYF. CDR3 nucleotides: TGTGCCATCAGTGAAGGGCTAGCGGGAGGGACAGATACGCAGTATTTT.

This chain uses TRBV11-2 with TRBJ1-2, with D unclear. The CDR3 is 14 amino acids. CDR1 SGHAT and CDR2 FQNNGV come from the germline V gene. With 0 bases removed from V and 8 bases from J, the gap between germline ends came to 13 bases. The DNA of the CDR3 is TGTGCCAGCAGCTTAGATTCGGGGAGTAGAGGCTACACCTTC. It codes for CASSLDSGSRGYTF.

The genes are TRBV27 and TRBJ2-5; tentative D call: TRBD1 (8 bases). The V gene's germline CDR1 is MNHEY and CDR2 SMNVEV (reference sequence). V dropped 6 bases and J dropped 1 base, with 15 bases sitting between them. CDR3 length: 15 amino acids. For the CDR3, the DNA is TGTGCCAGCAGGATACAGGGGGGGCTCCAAGAGACCCAGTACTTC. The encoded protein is CASRIQGGLQETQYF.

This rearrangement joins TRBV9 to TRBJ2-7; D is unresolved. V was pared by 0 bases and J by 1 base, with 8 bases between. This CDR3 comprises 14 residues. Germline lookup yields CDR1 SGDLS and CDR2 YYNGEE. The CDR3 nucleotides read TGTGCCAGCAGCGTAGGTGGGCGATCCTACGAGCAGTACTTC. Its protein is CASSVGGRSYEQYF.

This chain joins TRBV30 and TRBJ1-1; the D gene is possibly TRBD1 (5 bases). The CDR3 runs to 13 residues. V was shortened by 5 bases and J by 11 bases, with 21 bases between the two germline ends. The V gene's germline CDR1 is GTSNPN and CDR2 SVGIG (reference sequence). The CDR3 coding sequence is TGTGCCTGGGGTACCCCCCGGGACGGAGGGGCTTTCTTT. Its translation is CAWGTPRDGGAFF.

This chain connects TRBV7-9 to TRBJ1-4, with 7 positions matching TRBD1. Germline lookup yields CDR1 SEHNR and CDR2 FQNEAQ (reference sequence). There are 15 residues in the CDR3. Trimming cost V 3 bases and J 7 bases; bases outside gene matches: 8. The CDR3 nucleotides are TGTGCCAGCAGCTTGACAACAGGGGTTACTGAAAAACTGTTTTTT. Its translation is CASSLTTGVTEKLFF. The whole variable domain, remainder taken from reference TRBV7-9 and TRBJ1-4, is DTGVSQNPRHKITKRGQNVTFRCDPISEHNRLYWYRQTLGQGPEFLTYFQNEAQLEKSRLLSDRFSAERPKGSFSTLEIQRTEQGDSAMYLCASSLTTGVTEKLFFGSGTQLSVL.

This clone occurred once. The CDR3 DNA is TGTGCCAGTAGTATCTTGCCCGGGAAAGAGACCCAGTACTTC. Translating it yields CASSILPGKETQYF. V usage is TRBV19 and J usage is TRBJ2-5, with a tentative D call TRBD2 (5 bases). The CDR3 is 14 residues long. The ends were cut back, 3 bases at V and 3 bases at J, with 11 bases in the middle. Germline lookup yields CDR1 LNHDA and CDR2 SQIVND (reference sequence).

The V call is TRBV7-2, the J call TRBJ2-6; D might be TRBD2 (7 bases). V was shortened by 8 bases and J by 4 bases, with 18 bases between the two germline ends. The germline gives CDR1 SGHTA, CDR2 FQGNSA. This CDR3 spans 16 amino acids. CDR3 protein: CASHLGGATGANVLTF. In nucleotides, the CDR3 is TGTGCCAGCCACCTAGGGGGGGCAACGGGGGCCAACGTCCTGACTTTC.

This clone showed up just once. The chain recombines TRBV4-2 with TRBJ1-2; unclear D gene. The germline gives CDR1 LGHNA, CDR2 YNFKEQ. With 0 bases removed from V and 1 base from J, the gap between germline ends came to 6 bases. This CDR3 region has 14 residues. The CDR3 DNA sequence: TGTGCCAGCAGCCAAGATCGGAGTAACTATGGCTACACCTTC. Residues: CASSQDRSNYGYTF.

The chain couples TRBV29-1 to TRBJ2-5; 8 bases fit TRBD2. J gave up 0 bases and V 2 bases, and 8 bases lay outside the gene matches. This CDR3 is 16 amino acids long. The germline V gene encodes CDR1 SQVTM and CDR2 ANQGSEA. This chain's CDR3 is CSVELPLAGHQETQYF. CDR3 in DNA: TGCAGCGTTGAATTACCCCTAGCGGGCCACCAAGAGACCCAGTACTTC.

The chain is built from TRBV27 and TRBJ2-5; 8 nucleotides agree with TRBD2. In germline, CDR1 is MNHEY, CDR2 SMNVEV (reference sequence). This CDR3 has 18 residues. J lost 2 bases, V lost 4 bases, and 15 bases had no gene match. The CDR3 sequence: CASSSQSPIAGMQETQYF. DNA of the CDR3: TGTGCCAGCAGTTCCCAATCCCCTATAGCGGGGATGCAAGAGACCCAGTACTTC.

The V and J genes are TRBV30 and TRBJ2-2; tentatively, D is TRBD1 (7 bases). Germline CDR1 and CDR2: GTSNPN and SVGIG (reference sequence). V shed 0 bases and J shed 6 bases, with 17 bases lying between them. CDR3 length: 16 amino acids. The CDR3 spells CAWSVRTTGTPGELFF. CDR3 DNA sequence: TGTGCCTGGAGTGTACGAACGACAGGGACTCCCGGGGAGCTGTTTTTT.

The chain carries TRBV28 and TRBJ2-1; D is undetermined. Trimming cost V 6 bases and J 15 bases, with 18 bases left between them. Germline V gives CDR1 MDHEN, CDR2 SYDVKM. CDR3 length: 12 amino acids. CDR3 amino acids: CASSLSLLELFF. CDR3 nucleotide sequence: TGTGCCAGCAGCTTGTCCCTCCTCGAACTGTTCTTC.

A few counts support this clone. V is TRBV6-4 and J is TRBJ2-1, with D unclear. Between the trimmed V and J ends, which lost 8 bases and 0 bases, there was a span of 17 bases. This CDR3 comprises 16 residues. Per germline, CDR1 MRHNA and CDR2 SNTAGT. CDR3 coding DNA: TGTGCCAGCTCTCTAAGTGCGGCGAACTCCTACAATGAGCAGTTCTTC. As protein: CASSLSAANSYNEQFF.

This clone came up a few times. The DNA for the CDR3 is TGCAGCGTTACTCGAGGCGGGGGGGGAAATGAGCAGTTCTTC. Its translation: CSVTRGGGGNEQFF. This rearrangement joins TRBV29-1 to TRBJ2-1, with TRBD2 identical over 9 bases. V shed 5 bases, J shed 7 bases, and the junction held 9 bases outside the gene matches. The CDR3 covers 14 residues. Per the germline V gene, CDR1 is SQVTM and CDR2 is ANQGSEA.

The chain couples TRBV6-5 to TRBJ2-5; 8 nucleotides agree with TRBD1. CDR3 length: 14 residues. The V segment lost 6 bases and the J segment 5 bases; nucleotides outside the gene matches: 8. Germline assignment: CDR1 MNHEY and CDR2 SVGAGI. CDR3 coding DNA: TGTGCCAGCAGGCAAAGCAGGGGGCTGGAGACCCAGTACTTC. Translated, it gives CASRQSRGLETQYF.

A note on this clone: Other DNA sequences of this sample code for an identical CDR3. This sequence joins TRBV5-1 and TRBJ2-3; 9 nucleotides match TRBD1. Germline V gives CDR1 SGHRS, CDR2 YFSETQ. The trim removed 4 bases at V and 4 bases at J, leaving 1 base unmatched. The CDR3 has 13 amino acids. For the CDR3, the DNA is TGCGCCAGCAGCCGACAGGGGGCAGATACGCAGTATTTT. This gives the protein CASSRQGADTQYF. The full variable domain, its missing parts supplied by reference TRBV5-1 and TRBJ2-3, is KAGVTQTPRYLIKTRGQQVTLSCSPISGHRSVSWYQQTPGQGLQFLFEYFSETQRNKGNFPGRFSGRQFSNSRSEMNVSTLELGDSALYLCASSRQGADTQYFGPGTRLTVL.

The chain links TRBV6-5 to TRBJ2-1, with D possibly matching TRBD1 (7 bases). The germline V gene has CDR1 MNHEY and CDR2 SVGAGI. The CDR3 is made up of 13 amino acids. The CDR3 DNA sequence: TGTGCGGTTGGGGCAGGGGGGCTTGGTGAGCAGTTCTTC. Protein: CAVGAGGLGEQFF.

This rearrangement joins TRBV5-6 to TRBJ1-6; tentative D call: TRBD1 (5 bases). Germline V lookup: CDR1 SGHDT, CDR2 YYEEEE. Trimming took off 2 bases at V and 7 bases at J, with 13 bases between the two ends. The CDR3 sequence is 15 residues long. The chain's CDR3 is CASSFGGERNSPLHF. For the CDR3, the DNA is TGTGCCAGCAGCTTCGGGGGAGAGAGGAATTCACCCCTCCACTTT. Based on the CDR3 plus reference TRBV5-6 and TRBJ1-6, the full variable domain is DAGVTQSPTHLIKTRGQQVTLRCSPKSGHDTVSWYQQALGQGPQFIFQYYEEEERQRGNFPDRFSGHQFPNYSSELNVNALLLGDSALYLCASSFGGERNSPLHFGNGTRLTVT.